Below, 10 T cell receptor beta chains from the same sample are listed, as sequenced in a study of regulatory T cells in long-lasting Graves disease. Arm-PCR of CDR3 regions with iRepertoire HTBI primers generated TCR beta libraries. TCRdb re-derived calls from the multiplex PCR reads in MiXCR, one entry per CDR3 protein. This sample has around 500,000 distinct CDR3 sequences, with roughly 14% found just once. The time point is: newly diagnosed GD, antithyroid drugs for less than 3 months. Researchers made the TCR library from RNA that was extracted from PBMCs. These same data were also listed under a study on T cells in Graves' hyperthyroidism and ophthalmopathy.

Sequencing used peripheral blood mononuclear cells (PBMCs), obtained at new diagnosis, from a patient treated with antithyroid drugs. The receptors originated from a man between 25 and 39 years old with Graves disease.

This clonotype was counted between two and nine times. The gene calls are TRBV10-1 and TRBJ1-5; 7 bases fit TRBD1. The CDR3 has 18 amino acids. V shed 10 bases and J 1 base; nucleotides not matched to a gene: 19. Per the germline V gene, CDR1 is WNHNN and CDR2 is SYGVQD (reference sequence). The CDR3 here is CATPGGQGGRGSNQPQHF. DNA of the CDR3: TGCGCCACCCCGGGCGGGCAGGGGGGGAGAGGAAGCAATCAGCCCCAGCATTTT.

The sample holds many counts of this clonotype. Sequence at one end of the junction differs from germline and may be a read error. The chain employs TRBV5-1 and TRBJ2-7; D not resolved. This CDR3 spans 14 amino acids. Looked up from germline, CDR1 is SGHRS and CDR2 is YFSETQ. In nucleotides, the CDR3 is TGTGCCAGCAGCTTGTACTGGGGAACGAGGGAGCAGTACTTC. Translated: CASSLYWGTREQYF.

V is TRBV10-1 and J is TRBJ2-7; TRBD2 might be the D (6 bases). The germline gives CDR1 WNHNN, CDR2 SYGVQD (reference sequence). V was pared by 2 bases and J by 6 bases, with 8 bases between. The CDR3 spans 12 residues. The CDR3 sequence: CASSERGLEQYF. The CDR3 bases are TGCGCCAGCAGTGAGCGGGGACTCGAGCAGTACTTC.

This clonotype has a handful of counts. The V gene is TRBV20-1, the J gene TRBJ2-7; perhaps D is TRBD1 or TRBD2 (6 bases each). The CDR3 covers 14 residues. The V gene lost 3 bases and the J gene lost 6 bases, with 18 bases spanning the gap. CDR1 and CDR2 (germline): DFQATT, SNEGSKA (reference sequence). The chain's CDR3 is CSARRGMEGGEQYF. The CDR3 DNA sequence: TGCAGTGCTAGGCGAGGGATGGAGGGGGGCGAGCAGTACTTC.

This clonotype was counted a few times. CDR3 residues: CATSDVGDPNEQFF. CDR3 nucleotide sequence: TGTGCCACCAGTGACGTCGGAGATCCCAATGAGCAGTTCTTC. The chain combines TRBV24-1 with TRBJ2-1, with D unclear. The V gene's germline CDR1 is KGHDR and CDR2 SFDVKD. The CDR3 extends over 14 amino acids. V lost 4 bases, J lost 6 bases, and 12 bases lay in between.

This clonotype came up many times. The chain combines TRBV20-1 with TRBJ2-1; D is ambiguous. Trimming removed 2 bases at V and 8 bases at J, with 7 bases between. The CDR3 totals 11 residues. CDR1 and CDR2 from the germline V gene are DFQATT and SNEGSKA (reference sequence). The CDR3 protein is CSARPEDEQFF. CDR3 bases: TGCAGTGCTAGACCTGAGGATGAGCAGTTCTTC.

This clonotype was picked up many times. The chain uses TRBV6-1 and TRBJ1-2; D remains unclear. The germline CDR1 and CDR2 sequences are MNHNS and SASEGT. Trimming removed 8 bases from V and 0 bases from J, with 16 bases in between. This CDR3 region has 15 residues. The CDR3 sequence is CASADMRVSNYGYTF. CDR3 in DNA: TGTGCCAGCGCCGACATGAGGGTTTCTAACTATGGCTACACCTTC.

Ten or more counts support this clonotype. This chain connects TRBV27 to TRBJ2-5; 13 bases align to TRBD2. CDR3 length equals 15 residues. Per germline, CDR1 MNHEY and CDR2 SMNVEV (reference sequence). V gave up 6 bases and J gave up 5 bases; unmatched junction bases: 6. In DNA form, the CDR3 reads TGTGCCAGCAGGCCGGGACTAGCGGGATTGGAGACCCAGTACTTC. Translated, it gives CASRPGLAGLETQYF.

This clonotype was observed many times. This chain uses TRBV12-3 or TRBV12-4 with TRBJ2-3; possible D gene TRBD1, 5 bases. Trimming took off 5 bases at V and 5 bases at J, with 11 bases between the two ends. The CDR3 is made up of 13 amino acids. The CDR3 here is CASSLRTGDTQYF. The CDR3 bases are TGTGCCAGCAGTCTACGAACAGGAGATACGCAGTATTTT.

This clonotype was counted at least ten times. This chain joins TRBV11-3 and TRBJ2-3; 8 bases are shared with TRBD1. Trimming at V came to 1 base and at J to 4 bases, leaving 4 bases not matched to a gene. Germline V gene sequence: CDR1 SGHNT, CDR2 YENEEA. The CDR3 length is 15 residues. The CDR3 nucleotides are TGTGCCAGCAGCTTAGGCGACAGGGGAGCAGATACGCAGTATTTT. Amino acids: CASSLGDRGADTQYF.